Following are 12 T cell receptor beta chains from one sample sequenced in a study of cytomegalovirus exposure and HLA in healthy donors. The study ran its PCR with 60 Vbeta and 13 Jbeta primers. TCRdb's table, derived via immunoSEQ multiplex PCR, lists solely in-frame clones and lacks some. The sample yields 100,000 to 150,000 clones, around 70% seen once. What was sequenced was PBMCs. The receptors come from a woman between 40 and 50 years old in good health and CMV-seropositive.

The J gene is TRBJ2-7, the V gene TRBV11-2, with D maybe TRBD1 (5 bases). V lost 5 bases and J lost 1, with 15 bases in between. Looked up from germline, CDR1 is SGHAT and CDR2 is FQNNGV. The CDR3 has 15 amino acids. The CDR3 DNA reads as TGTGCCAGCAGCCAGATGGACAAAGGTTCCTACGAGCAGTACTTC. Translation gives CASSQMDKGSYEQYF.

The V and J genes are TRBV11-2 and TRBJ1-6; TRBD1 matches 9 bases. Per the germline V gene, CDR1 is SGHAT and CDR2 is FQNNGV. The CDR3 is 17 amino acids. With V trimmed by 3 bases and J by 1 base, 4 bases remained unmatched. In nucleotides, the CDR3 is TGTGCCAGCAGCTTTCTACAGGGGGCGTCCTATAATTCACCCCTCCACTTT. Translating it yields CASSFLQGASYNSPLHF. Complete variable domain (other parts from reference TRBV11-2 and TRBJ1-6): EAGVAQSPRYKIIEKRQSVAFWCNPISGHATLYWYQQILGQGPKLLIQFQNNGVVDDSQLPKDRFSAERLKGVDSTLKIQPAKLEDSAVYLCASSFLQGASYNSPLHFGNGTRLTVT.

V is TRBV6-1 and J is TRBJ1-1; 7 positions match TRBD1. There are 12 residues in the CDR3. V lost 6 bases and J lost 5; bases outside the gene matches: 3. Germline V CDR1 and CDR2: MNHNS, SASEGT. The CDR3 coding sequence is TGTGCCAGCAGGGGGACAGAAACTGAAGCTTTCTTT. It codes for CASRGTETEAFF.

The CDR3, as DNA: TGTGCCAGCGACGAAACCACTGGACTAGCGGGTCCTGAGACCCAGTACTTC. Protein product: CASDETTGLAGPETQYF. The gene calls are TRBV7-9 and TRBJ2-5; 11 bases align to TRBD2. The CDR3 totals 17 residues. V dropped 8 bases and J dropped 5; count of bases not matched to a gene: 16. Germline CDR1 reads SEHNR; CDR2 reads FQNEAQ (reference sequence).

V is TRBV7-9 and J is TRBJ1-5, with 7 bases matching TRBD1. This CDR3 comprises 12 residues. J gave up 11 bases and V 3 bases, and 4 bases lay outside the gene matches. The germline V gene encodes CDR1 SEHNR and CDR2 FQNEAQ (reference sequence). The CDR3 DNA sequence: TGTGCCAGCAGCTTCACAGGGGAGACCCAGCATTTT. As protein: CASSFTGETQHF.

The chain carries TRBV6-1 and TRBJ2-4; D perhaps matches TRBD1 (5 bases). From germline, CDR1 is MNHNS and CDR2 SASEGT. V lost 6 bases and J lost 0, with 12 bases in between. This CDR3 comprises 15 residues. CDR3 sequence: CASSVDRLAKNIQYF. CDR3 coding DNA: TGTGCCAGCAGCGTCGACAGATTAGCCAAAAACATTCAGTACTTC.

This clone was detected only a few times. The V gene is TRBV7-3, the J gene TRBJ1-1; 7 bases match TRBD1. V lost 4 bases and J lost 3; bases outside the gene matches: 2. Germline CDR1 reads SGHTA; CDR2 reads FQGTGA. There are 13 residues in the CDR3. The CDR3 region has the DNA TGTGCCAGCAGCTACACAGGGGACACTGAAGCTTTCTTT. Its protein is CASSYTGDTEAFF.

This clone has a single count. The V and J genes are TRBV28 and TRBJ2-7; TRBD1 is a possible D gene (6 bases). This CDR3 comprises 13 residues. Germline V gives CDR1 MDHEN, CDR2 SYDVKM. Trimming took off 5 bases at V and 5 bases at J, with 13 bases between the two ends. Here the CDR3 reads CASSIFRGNEQYF. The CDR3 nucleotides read TGTGCCAGCAGTATCTTCAGGGGCAACGAGCAGTACTTC.

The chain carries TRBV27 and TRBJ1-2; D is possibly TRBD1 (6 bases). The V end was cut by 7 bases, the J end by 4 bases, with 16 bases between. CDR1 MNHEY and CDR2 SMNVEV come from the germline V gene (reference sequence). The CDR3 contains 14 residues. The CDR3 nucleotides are TGTGCCAGCACAACAAAACAGGGTAGCTATGGCTACACCTTC. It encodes CASTTKQGSYGYTF.

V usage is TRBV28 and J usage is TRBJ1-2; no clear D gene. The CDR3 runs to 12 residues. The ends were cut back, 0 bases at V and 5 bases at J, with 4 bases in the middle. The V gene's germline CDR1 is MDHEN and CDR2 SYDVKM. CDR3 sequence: CASSLWYYGYTF. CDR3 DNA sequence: TGTGCCAGCAGTTTATGGTATTATGGCTACACCTTC.

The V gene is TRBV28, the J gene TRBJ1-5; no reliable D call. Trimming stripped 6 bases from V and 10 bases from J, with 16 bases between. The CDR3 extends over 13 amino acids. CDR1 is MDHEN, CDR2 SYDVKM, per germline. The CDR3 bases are TGTGCCAGCAGCCCTATTGTTACGCGACCCCAGCATTTT. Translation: CASSPIVTRPQHF. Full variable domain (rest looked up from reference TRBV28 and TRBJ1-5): DVKVTQSSRYLVKRTGEKVFLECVQDMDHENMFWYRQDPGLGLRLIYFSYDVKMKEKGDIPEGYSVSREKKERFSLILESASTNQTSMYLCASSPIVTRPQHFGDGTRLSIL.

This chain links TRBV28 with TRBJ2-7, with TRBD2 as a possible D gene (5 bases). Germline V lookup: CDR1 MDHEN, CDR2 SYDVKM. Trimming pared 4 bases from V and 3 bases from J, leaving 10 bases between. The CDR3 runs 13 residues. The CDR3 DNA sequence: TGTGCCAGCAGTTCTCTTGACTACTACGAGCAGTACTTC. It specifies CASSSLDYYEQYF.